Listed here are 23 T cell receptor beta chains from one sample, sequenced in a study of OX40 agonist ivuxolimab in advanced cancers. Clones were sequenced by immunoSEQ multiplex PCR, and TCRdb holds only the in-frame ones, with some missing. Found here are 65,000 to 70,000 clones, roughly four fifths of them singletons; the top ten hold approximately 0.38%. This specimen consisted of CD4+ or CD8+ T cells sorted from blood, obtained in a trial of the OX40 agonist ivuxolimab. The receptor set was obtained from an adult with an advanced solid tumor such as melanoma, head and neck, liver or kidney cancer.

This clone was counted only a few times. This rearrangement joins TRBV7-3 to TRBJ2-6; no reliable D call. With 0 bases removed from V and 0 bases from J, the gap between germline ends came to 9 bases. This CDR3 comprises 17 residues. CDR1 is SGHTA, CDR2 FQGTGA, per germline. The DNA of the CDR3 is TGTGCCAGCAGCTTAACCAGGCCTAGCTCTGGGGCCAACGTCCTGACTTTC. Amino acid sequence: CASSLTRPSSGANVLTF.

The chain joins TRBV18 to TRBJ2-1; D call uncertain. The CDR3 consists of 16 residues. Germline values: CDR1 KGHSH, CDR2 LQKENI. Trimming took off 1 base at V and 5 bases at J, with 15 bases between the two ends. The CDR3 loop is CASSPQLGNLDNEQFF. The CDR3 nucleotides are TGTGCCAGCTCACCACAGTTGGGGAACTTGGACAATGAGCAGTTCTTC.

The V gene is TRBV10-3, the J gene TRBJ2-3; tentatively, D is TRBD2 (6 bases). The V end lost 3 bases, the J end lost 2 bases, and 15 bases lay between the germline ends. Per the germline V gene, CDR1 is ENHRY and CDR2 is SYGVKD. The CDR3 has 16 amino acids. The CDR3 loop reads CAISDPGRGSTDTQYF. CDR3 sequence (DNA): TGTGCCATCAGTGACCCTGGGCGGGGATCCACAGATACGCAGTATTTT.

This chain links TRBV6-5 with TRBJ2-2; D may be TRBD1 or TRBD2 (5 bases each). V lost 5 bases to trimming and J lost 8 bases, with 9 bases between them. CDR3 length: 12 residues. Germline V gene lookup returns CDR1 MNHEY and CDR2 SVGAGI. The CDR3 loop is CASSAEGGELFF. The DNA of the CDR3 is TGTGCCAGCAGTGCAGAGGGGGGGGAGCTGTTTTTT.

This clone was observed a few times. This chain joins TRBV7-2 and TRBJ1-2; 10 nucleotides agree with TRBD1. After removal of 1 base from V and 8 bases from J, the junction contained 13 bases not matched to a gene. The CDR3 spans 17 residues. In germline, CDR1 is SGHTA, CDR2 FQGNSA. In nucleotides, the CDR3 is TGTGCCAGCAGCTTAGATTCGGGGACAGGGGCCCTCGGGGGCTACACCTTC. Protein sequence: CASSLDSGTGALGGYTF.

The V call is TRBV5-1, the J call TRBJ2-5; TRBD1 might be the D (6 bases). The V end was cut by 4 bases, the J end by 2 bases, with 9 bases between. The CDR3 totals 13 residues. CDR1 and CDR2 (germline): SGHRS, YFSETQ. In nucleotides, the CDR3 is TGCGCCAGCAGCCCTGGACAGCAAGAGACCCAGTACTTC. Protein product: CASSPGQQETQYF.

The V call is TRBV7-9, the J call TRBJ2-1; D not resolved. Between the trimmed V and J ends, which lost 0 bases and 9 bases, there was a span of 9 bases. The CDR3 spans 13 residues. Germline CDR1 reads SEHNR; CDR2 reads FQNEAQ (reference sequence). The CDR3 DNA reads TGTGCCAGCAGCTTAGCGGTTCGAGGTGAGCAGTTCTTC. Residues: CASSLAVRGEQFF.

V and J are TRBV27 and TRBJ2-3; D call uncertain. Between the trimmed V and J ends, which lost 3 bases and 2 bases, there was a span of 15 bases. Germline CDR1 is MNHEY and CDR2 is SMNVEV (reference sequence). This CDR3 has 16 residues. The CDR3 is CASSFSPGPYTDTQYF. CDR3 coding DNA: TGTGCCAGCAGTTTTTCCCCAGGACCATACACAGATACGCAGTATTTT.

This clone turned up a few times. J is TRBJ2-2 and V is TRBV25-1, with TRBD1 as a possible D gene (6 bases). This CDR3 contains 13 residues. CDR1 is MGHDK and CDR2 is SYGVNS in the germline V gene. Trimming took 8 bases from V and 4 from J, leaving 11 bases between them. The CDR3 bases are TGTGCCAGCCGGACAGAATCCACCGGGGAGCTGTTTTTT. This gives the protein CASRTESTGELFF.

The J gene is TRBJ1-1, the V gene TRBV2; no clear D. The V gene lost 7 bases and the J gene lost 8 bases, with 11 bases spanning the gap. CDR3 length: 11 amino acids. CDR1 SNHLY and CDR2 FYNNEI come from the germline V gene. CDR3 region: CASIKVREAFF. CDR3 bases: TGTGCCAGCATCAAAGTAAGGGAAGCTTTCTTT.

This clone showed up just once. J is TRBJ2-5 and V is TRBV19; D gene uncertain. CDR1 is LNHDA and CDR2 is SQIVND in the germline V gene (reference sequence). Trimming removed 3 bases at V and 5 bases at J, with 13 bases between. The CDR3 length is 14 residues. Here the CDR3 reads CASSIQGGRETQYF. Written as DNA, the CDR3 is TGTGCCAGTAGTATTCAAGGTGGCCGGGAGACCCAGTACTTC.

The chain joins TRBV5-1 to TRBJ1-4; D is unclear. Between the trimmed V and J ends, which lost 5 bases and 3 bases, there was a span of 8 bases. Germline lookup yields CDR1 SGHRS and CDR2 YFSETQ. The CDR3 consists of 13 residues. CDR3 nucleotides: TGCGCCAGCAGGGTAGGGCCTAATGAAAAACTGTTTTTT. Its translation: CASRVGPNEKLFF.

The chain joins TRBV2 to TRBJ1-3; tentative D call: TRBD1 (6 bases). V was clipped by 8 bases and J by 3 bases, with 20 bases between them. CDR3 length equals 16 residues. Germline lookup yields CDR1 SNHLY and CDR2 FYNNEI. CDR3 amino acids: CASRPSLRGIGNTIYF. The CDR3 DNA reads TGTGCCAGCCGTCCCTCCTTAAGGGGGATTGGAAACACCATATATTTT.

The chain employs TRBV19 and TRBJ1-5, with D unclear. V lost 10 bases, J lost 2 bases, and 12 bases lay in between. The CDR3 runs 13 residues. Germline V CDR1 and CDR2: LNHDA, SQIVND (reference sequence). The chain's CDR3 is CATQGWGNQPQHF. CDR3 coding DNA: TGTGCCACCCAAGGATGGGGCAATCAGCCCCAGCATTTT.

This chain uses TRBV18 with TRBJ1-3; D ambiguous. Trimming shortened V by 3 bases and J by 0 bases, and 9 bases separated the two germline ends. Germline V gene data show CDR1 as KGHSH and CDR2 as LQKENI. CDR3 length equals 15 residues. The CDR3 is CASSPSRNSGNTIYF. CDR3 bases: TGTGCCAGCTCACCGTCCAGGAACTCTGGAAACACCATATATTTT.

This chain links TRBV28 with TRBJ2-7; maybe TRBD2 (5 bases). The V end lost 7 bases, the J end lost 5 bases, and 24 bases lay between the germline ends. Germline V lookup: CDR1 MDHEN, CDR2 SYDVKM. The CDR3 extends over 16 amino acids. The CDR3 reads CASTDNKRKTFNEQYF. The CDR3 DNA reads TGTGCCAGCACCGACAATAAGCGGAAGACTTTCAACGAGCAGTACTTC.

CDR3 protein: CASSSGLAGRQYF. CDR3 nucleotides: TGTGCCAGCAGTTCGGGACTAGCGGGGAGACAGTACTTC. This chain links TRBV6-5 with TRBJ2-5; 13 bases are shared with TRBD2. V trimming: 4 bases; J trimming: 11 bases; junction bases outside the gene matches: 4. The CDR3 runs to 13 residues. The germline V gene encodes CDR1 MNHEY and CDR2 SVGAGI.

CDR3 protein: CASIRVQGPSSGANVLTF. In DNA form, the CDR3 reads TGTGCCAGTATTAGGGTACAGGGACCGAGTTCTGGGGCCAACGTCCTGACTTTC. V gene TRBV19 combines with J gene TRBJ2-6; maybe TRBD1 (6 bases). The ends were cut back, 7 bases at V and 1 base at J, with 20 bases in the middle. Germline CDR1 reads LNHDA; CDR2 reads SQIVND (reference sequence). The CDR3 spans 18 residues.

This chain connects TRBV7-9 to TRBJ2-1; D is uncertain. The CDR3 length is 15 residues. CDR1 is SEHNR and CDR2 is FQNEAQ in the germline V gene (reference sequence). Between the trimmed V and J ends, which lost 1 base and 5 bases, there was a span of 12 bases. For the CDR3, the DNA is TGTGCCAGCAGCTTAGGATGGTTGGGCGACAATGAGCAGTTCTTC. Translated, it gives CASSLGWLGDNEQFF.

The chain joins TRBV6-1 to TRBJ2-5; TRBD2 matches at 8 bases. Germline CDR1 MNHNS, CDR2 SASEGT. The V segment lost 4 bases and the J segment 5 bases; nucleotides outside the gene matches: 6. This CDR3 comprises 14 residues. The CDR3 loop reads CASSVVAGWETQYF. The CDR3 DNA reads as TGTGCCAGCAGTGTAGTAGCGGGATGGGAGACCCAGTACTTC.

This clone has only one observation. V is TRBV11-2 and J is TRBJ2-2; 7 positions match TRBD1. With 5 bases clipped from V and 4 bases from J, the junction kept 7 bases outside the gene matches. The germline V gene encodes CDR1 SGHAT and CDR2 FQNNGV. CDR3 length: 15 amino acids. The CDR3 nucleotides read TGTGCCAGCAGCGGGCTAAGGGGGCCCACCGGGGAGCTGTTTTTT. Translating gives CASSGLRGPTGELFF.

The chain couples TRBV7-7 to TRBJ2-2; 9 nucleotides match TRBD1. The CDR3 has 16 amino acids. The V gene's germline CDR1 is SSHAT and CDR2 FNYEAQ (reference sequence). J was trimmed by 2 bases and V by 5 bases; bases with no gene match: 6. This chain's CDR3 is CASSATGGVNTGELFF. The CDR3 DNA reads TGTGCCAGCAGCGCTACAGGGGGCGTAAACACCGGGGAGCTGTTTTTT.

The chain carries TRBV18 and TRBJ2-7; TRBD2 matches 7 bases. The CDR3 extends over 15 amino acids. Germline CDR1 reads KGHSH; CDR2 reads LQKENI. The ends lost 0 bases at V and 3 bases at J; junction bases unmatched: 5. CDR3 region: CASSPPGLAVYEQYF. In nucleotides, the CDR3 is TGTGCCAGCTCACCACCTGGCCTAGCGGTCTACGAGCAGTACTTC.